The source of this T cell receptor (beta chain) is a study of T cell repertoires in cytomegalovirus infection. The wider study: Signatures in public TCR beta sequences pointed to both CMV infection and matching HLA type. The study, taken as a whole, reports: Carriers of CMV plus the relevant HLA were identified by cumulative public TCR beta family frequency. In two of eight donors, the top clonotype was HLA-C-restricted CMV-specific.

Germline values: CDR1 MNHEY, CDR2 SMNVEV (reference sequence). V lost 3 bases and J 3 bases, leaving 9 bases between the germline ends. The length of the CDR3 is 13 residues. This clonotype has more than one count but fewer than ten. Its antigen is not known. Using its own MiXCR run on the reads, TCRdb lists one record per CDR3 protein. Of 630,000 or so distinct CDR3 sequences listed, 20% to 30% were seen once; the top ten hold around 8%. The sample taken for sequencing was CD8+ T cells from PBMCs. The chain couples TRBV27 to TRBJ2-7; D uncertain. This TCR was recovered from a human donor in good health (CMV status not recorded). Some clones in this sample may be carry-over from other donors' samples. The CDR3 DNA reads as TGTGCCAGCAGTTTCGGCAGTCTCTACGAGCAGTACTTC. Translating gives CASSFGSLYEQYF.